This entry is about one TCR beta chain. V gave up 5 bases and J gave up 3 bases; unmatched junction bases: 8. The germline V gene has CDR1 MNHEY and CDR2 SMNVEV (reference sequence). CDR3 length: 16 residues. Original analysis: Scientists estimated how many nucleated cells there were by amplifying reference gene primers. Sequenced by immunoSEQ multiplex PCR; TCRdb stores in-frame clones only, minus some. That table supplies the V and J calls and clone size; D and trimming were determined from the DNA. The sample gives 220,000 or so clones, over 75% of which show up once; 3% to 3.5% is in the top ten. Participant age was roughly 18 to 90 years, and participants resided in about two dozen US areas. Recovery among Cohort 3 donors was established by two negative PCRs, clearance, or symptom resolution. This record comes from a study of blood T cell repertoires in COVID-19.

Source material: PBMCs or T cells enriched from blood (not recorded which). The receptor comes from a woman aged 60-75 years who had recovered from COVID-19. The J gene is TRBJ2-2, the V gene TRBV27; 8 nucleotides agree with TRBD1. In DNA, the CDR3 is TGTGCCAGCAGTGAATCCGGGACAGGATACACCGGGGAGCTGTTTTTT. It is translated as CASSESGTGYTGELFF.